Below are 23 T cell receptor beta chains sequenced from a single sample in a study of T cells in Graves' hyperthyroidism and ophthalmopathy. The investigators amplified TCR beta CDR3 regions from RNA transcripts. With the HTBI primer set, the TCR CDR3 went through a first round of RT-PCR. Each CDR3 protein is one row after TCRdb ran MiXCR on the multiplex PCR reads. Seen here are roughly 170,000 distinct CDR3 sequences, 9.4% observed once, and the top ten hold around 21%. Sequences were obtained from blood. The receptors stem from a woman in her late teens or twenties with Graves' hyperthyroidism that later progressed to Graves' ophthalmopathy.

This clonotype has just a few counts. This chain connects TRBV2 to TRBJ2-2, with unresolved D. CDR1 and CDR2 from the germline V gene are SNHLY and FYNNEI. CDR3 size: 13 residues. V dropped 4 bases and J dropped 5 bases, with 8 bases sitting between them. CDR3 DNA sequence: TGTGCCAGCAGTGGAGTTTCTACCGGGGAGCTGTTTTTT. Protein: CASSGVSTGELFF. The variable domain in full, with the rest retrieved from reference TRBV2 and TRBJ2-2, is EPEVTQTPSHQVTQMGQEVILRCVPISNHLYFYWYRQILGQKVEFLVSFYNNEISEKSEIFDDQFSVERPDGSNFTLKIRSTKLEDSAMYFCASSGVSTGELFFGEGSRLTVL.

This clonotype has a single count. A much bigger clone sits one base away, suggesting this may be a read error. V is TRBV19 and J is TRBJ1-1, with D tentatively TRBD1 (6 bases). Germline assignment: CDR1 LNHDA and CDR2 SQIVND (reference sequence). Trimming took 11 bases from V and 1 from J, leaving 11 bases between them. The CDR3 runs to 12 residues. In nucleotides, the CDR3 is TGTGCCGCTGCGACAGGGAACACTGAAGCTTTCTTT. Protein: CAAATGNTEAFF.

This clonotype appeared many times. The chain is built from TRBV30 and TRBJ1-1; 7 bases are shared with TRBD1. The CDR3 runs to 13 residues. The V gene's germline CDR1 is GTSNPN and CDR2 SVGIG (reference sequence). Trimming at V came to 2 bases and at J to 11 bases, leaving 11 bases not matched to a gene. The CDR3 nucleotides are TGTGCCTGGAGTACCAGTGAGACAGGGACGGCTTTCTTT. Its protein product is CAWSTSETGTAFF.

In the case of this clonotype: With a much larger clone just one base away, this may be a read error. J is TRBJ1-2 and V is TRBV12-3 or TRBV12-4, with 9 bases matching TRBD1. Unmatched junction bases numbered 6, after V lost 6 bases and J lost 4 bases. The CDR3 consists of 14 residues. CDR3 in amino acids: CASRGTGGVYGYTF. CDR3 sequence (DNA): TGTGCCAGCAGGGGCACAGGGGGCGTCTATGGCTACACCTTC.

The chain carries TRBV9 and TRBJ2-7; 9 bases match TRBD1. The V gene end was trimmed by 3 bases and the J gene end by 3 bases; junction bases not matched to a gene: 16. This CDR3 comprises 18 residues. The germline CDR1 and CDR2 sequences are SGDLS and YYNGEE. The CDR3 nucleotides read TGTGCCAGCAGCGCCGGGACAGGGACTCCCAGCCTCTTCTACGAGCAGTACTTC. Protein: CASSAGTGTPSLFYEQYF.

This clonotype was detected many times. V is TRBV29-1 and J is TRBJ1-1; 11 bases are shared with TRBD1. This CDR3 is 12 amino acids long. The germline CDR1 and CDR2 sequences are SQVTM and ANQGSEA. This CDR3 is CIGTGQGAEAFF. DNA of the CDR3: TGCATCGGTACGGGACAGGGGGCTGAAGCTTTCTTT. Complete variable domain (other parts from reference TRBV29-1 and TRBJ1-1): SAVISQKPSRDICQRGTSLTIQCQVDSQVTMMFWYRQQPGQSLTLIATANQGSEATYESGFVIDKFPISRPNLTFSTLTVSNMSPEDSSIYLCIGTGQGAEAFFGQGTRLTVV.

There are a few counts of this clonotype. The conserved phenylalanine or tryptophan normally closing the CDR3 is absent here, so this likely arose from a read error. The chain carries TRBV19 and TRBJ1-2; D unresolved. The germline gives CDR1 LNHDA, CDR2 SQIVND (reference sequence). The CDR3 loop spans 10 amino acids. Trimming took 7 bases from V and 7 from J, leaving 7 bases between them. In DNA form, the CDR3 reads TGTGCCAGTAAGGGTCTTGGCTACACCTTG. Its translation: CASKGLGYTL.

This clonotype has ten or more counts. The rearrangement uses TRBV29-1 and TRBJ2-7; D perhaps matches TRBD2 (6 bases). The CDR3 covers 12 residues. CDR1 is SQVTM, CDR2 ANQGSEA, per germline. Between the trimmed V and J ends, which lost 4 bases and 4 bases, there was a span of 11 bases. The CDR3 protein is CSVGRGYYEQYF. The CDR3 DNA sequence: TGCAGCGTTGGGCGGGGATATTACGAGCAGTACTTC.

In its sample, this clonotype was seen many times. One end of the junction does not line up with germline, which may come from a read error. The chain links TRBV20-1 to TRBJ1-5; TRBD1 might be the D (5 bases). CDR3 length: 14 residues. Germline CDR1 reads DFQATT; CDR2 reads SNEGSKA (reference sequence). This chain's CDR3 is CSVPDIYSNQPQHF. DNA for the CDR3: TGCAGTGTACCGGACATTTATAGCAATCAACCCCAGCATTTT.

This clonotype showed up many times. In DNA form, the CDR3 reads TGTGCCAGCAGCTCAGACCTAGAGCAGTTCTTC. This gives the protein CASSSDLEQFF. The chain couples TRBV7-3 to TRBJ2-1; D remains unclear. V gave up 4 bases and J gave up 10 bases, with 8 bases separating them. The V gene's germline CDR1 is SGHTA and CDR2 FQGTGA. The CDR3 is 11 residues long.

The chain is built from TRBV30 and TRBJ1-6; D unresolved. The CDR3 has 13 amino acids. Germline V gene sequence: CDR1 GTSNPN, CDR2 SVGIG (reference sequence). V was trimmed by 0 bases and J by 7 bases, leaving 7 bases between them. This CDR3 reads CAWSVRTNSPLHF. CDR3 in DNA: TGTGCCTGGAGTGTACGGACCAATTCACCCCTCCACTTT.

This clonotype was counted at least ten times. The rearrangement links TRBV6-1 to TRBJ1-5, with 7 positions matching TRBD1. The CDR3 is 15 residues long. Looked up from germline, CDR1 is MNHNS and CDR2 is SASEGT. V was pared by 6 bases and J by 0 bases, with 5 bases of the junction left unmatched. Here the CDR3 DNA reads TGTGCCAGCAGACAAACAGGGGTTAGCAATCAGCCCCAGCATTTT. Protein: CASRQTGVSNQPQHF.

This chain connects TRBV5-6 to TRBJ1-4; D is possibly TRBD1 (6 bases). The CDR3 loop spans 15 amino acids. V gave up 4 bases and J gave up 4 bases, with 14 bases separating them. CDR1 and CDR2 from the germline V gene are SGHDT and YYEEEE. CDR3 residues: CASSPQGLVNEKLFF. CDR3 DNA sequence: TGTGCCAGCAGCCCCCAGGGGTTAGTTAATGAAAAACTGTTTTTT.

This clonotype came up many times. This chain links TRBV30 with TRBJ2-5; 14 nucleotides match TRBD2. Germline lookup yields CDR1 GTSNPN and CDR2 SVGIG (reference sequence). The CDR3 runs 14 residues. V lost 5 bases, J lost 6 bases, and 5 bases stayed unmatched. The CDR3 DNA sequence: TGTGCCTGGTCGACTAGCGGGAGGGGGCAGACCCAGTACTTC. Encoded protein: CAWSTSGRGQTQYF.

This clonotype showed up just a few times. The V and J genes are TRBV14 and TRBJ1-1, with no clear D. V was clipped by 1 base and J by 0 bases, with 12 bases between them. Germline CDR1 reads SGHDN; CDR2 reads FVKESK. The CDR3 runs to 16 residues. CDR3 protein: CASSQVLGTMNTEAFF. The CDR3 nucleotides are TGTGCCAGCAGCCAAGTCCTAGGAACCATGAACACTGAAGCTTTCTTT. The full variable domain, its missing parts supplied by reference TRBV14 and TRBJ1-1, is EAGVTQFPSHSVIEKGQTVTLRCDPISGHDNLYWYRRVMGKEIKFLLHFVKESKQDESGMPNNRFLAERTGGTYSTLKVQPAELEDSGVYFCASSQVLGTMNTEAFFGQGTRLTVV.

This clonotype was detected many times. The CDR3 DNA sequence: TGTGCCACCAGCAGAGGGCTAGCGGGTTTCCAAGAGACCCAGTACTTC. This codes for CATSRGLAGFQETQYF. The chain couples TRBV15 to TRBJ2-5; 8 nucleotides align to TRBD2. The germline V gene encodes CDR1 LNHNV and CDR2 YYDKDF (reference sequence). The CDR3 sequence is 16 residues long. V was pared by 1 base and J by 1 base, with 5 bases of the junction left unmatched.

Many counts were recorded for this clonotype. This chain connects TRBV11-3 to TRBJ1-3; D is ambiguous. This CDR3 has 14 amino acids. Germline assignment: CDR1 SGHNT and CDR2 YENEEA. V dropped 5 bases and J dropped 1 base, with 9 bases sitting between them. CDR3 nucleotides: TGTGCCAGCAGCGGTATCAATTCTGGAAACACCATATATTTT. This translates into CASSGINSGNTIYF. The full variable domain, its missing parts supplied by reference TRBV11-3 and TRBJ1-3, is EAGVVQSPRYKIIEKKQPVAFWCNPISGHNTLYWYLQNLGQGPELLIRYENEEAVDDSQLPKDRFSAERLKGVDSTLKIQPAELGDSAVYLCASSGINSGNTIYFGEGSWLTVV.

This clonotype occurred many times. The CDR3 nucleotides read TGTGCCAGCACTCTGGATATGGGGGACACCGTATCCTACGAGCAGTACTTC. Its translation: CASTLDMGDTVSYEQYF. The chain employs TRBV6-2 or TRBV6-3 and TRBJ2-7; possibly TRBD1 for D (6 bases). V lost 7 bases and J lost 1, with 23 bases in between. In germline, CDR1 is MNHEY, CDR2 SVGEGT. This CDR3 has 17 amino acids.

This clonotype was recorded many times. This rearrangement joins TRBV13 to TRBJ2-5, with 7 bases aligning to TRBD1. CDR3 length equals 14 residues. The germline CDR1 and CDR2 sequences are PRHDT and FYEKMQ (reference sequence). The trim removed 4 bases at V and 2 bases at J, leaving 4 bases unmatched. The CDR3 DNA sequence: TGTGCCAGCAGCTCTCGGACAGGACAAGAGACCCAGTACTTC. It specifies CASSSRTGQETQYF.

This clonotype has a count of ten or more. The rearrangement links TRBV11-3 to TRBJ2-2, with TRBD2 identical over 9 bases. There are 15 residues in the CDR3. CDR1 and CDR2 (germline): SGHNT, YENEEA. V lost 0 bases, J lost 6 bases, and 2 bases stayed unmatched. CDR3 protein: CASSLEGTSSGELFF. CDR3 nucleotides: TGTGCCAGCAGCTTAGAGGGGACTAGCTCCGGGGAGCTGTTTTTT.

This clonotype was seen many times. The chain couples TRBV27 to TRBJ1-2; 7 nucleotides line up with TRBD1. The CDR3 sequence is 16 residues long. Germline V gene sequence: CDR1 MNHEY, CDR2 SMNVEV (reference sequence). J gave up 3 bases and V 5 bases, and 12 bases lay outside the gene matches. CDR3 bases: TGTGCCAGCAGTCCCTACATAACGACAGGGCACTATGGCTACACCTTC. This encodes CASSPYITTGHYGYTF.

This clonotype was recorded at least ten times. The gene calls are TRBV24-1 and TRBJ1-2; TRBD1 matches 8 bases. The V segment lost 11 bases and the J segment 6 bases; nucleotides outside the gene matches: 4. The germline gives CDR1 KGHDR, CDR2 SFDVKD. The CDR3 spans 11 residues. CDR3 bases: TGTGCCATCGGGACAGGCAATGGCTACACCTTC. Its protein product is CAIGTGNGYTF.

The table lists this clonotype with many counts. The chain uses TRBV27 and TRBJ1-2, with D uncertain. In germline, CDR1 is MNHEY, CDR2 SMNVEV (reference sequence). This CDR3 has 15 residues. The germline V and J ends were trimmed by 4 bases and 2 bases, with 14 bases remaining between them. CDR3 bases: TGTGCCAGCAGTTCAACCTTTGGCCCAAACTATGGCTACACCTTC. Its translation is CASSSTFGPNYGYTF.